What follows is one T cell receptor beta chain and its context. Its cognate antigen is unknown. The CDR3 runs 13 residues. Germline-derived CDR1 and CDR2 are DFQATT and SNEGSKA (reference sequence). V was clipped by 6 bases and J by 5 bases, with 13 bases between them. The record originates from a study of T cells in Graves' hyperthyroidism and ophthalmopathy. Study-level findings and limits: Clonotypes that were expanded in thyroid above 0.001 mostly appeared in blood too. Ophthalmopathy and stable hyperthyroidism were told apart by a 13 V-J model.

RNA transcripts provided the source from which TCR beta CDR3 regions were amplified. The HTBI primer set drove a first-round RT-PCR of the TCR CDR3. Using its own MiXCR run on the multiplex PCR reads, TCRdb lists one record per CDR3 protein. Of 450,000 to 700,000 distinct CDR3 sequences listed, under 60% are singletons. This TCR derives from a woman aged 18-29 years with Graves' hyperthyroidism. The sequencing input was peripheral blood or thyroid tissue (not recorded which). The chain couples TRBV20-1 to TRBJ2-2, with D perhaps TRBD1 or TRBD2 (5 bases each). The CDR3 DNA reads as TGCAGTGCCCGGGGCCCGGGGACCGGGGAGCTGTTTTTT. Residues: CSARGPGTGELFF.